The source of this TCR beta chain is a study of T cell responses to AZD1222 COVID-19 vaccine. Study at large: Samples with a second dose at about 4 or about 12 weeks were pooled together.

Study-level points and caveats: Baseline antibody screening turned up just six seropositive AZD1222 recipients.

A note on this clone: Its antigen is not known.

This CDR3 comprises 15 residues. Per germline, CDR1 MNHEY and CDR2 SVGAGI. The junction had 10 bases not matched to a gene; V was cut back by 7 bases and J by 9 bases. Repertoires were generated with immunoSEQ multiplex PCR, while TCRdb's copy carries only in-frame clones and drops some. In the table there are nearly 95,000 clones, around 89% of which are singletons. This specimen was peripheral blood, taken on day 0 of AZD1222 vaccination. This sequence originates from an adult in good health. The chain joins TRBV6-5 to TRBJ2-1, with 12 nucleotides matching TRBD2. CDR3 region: CASTDRASGGVEQFF. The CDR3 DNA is TGTGCCAGCACCGATAGGGCTAGCGGGGGGGTTGAGCAGTTCTTC.